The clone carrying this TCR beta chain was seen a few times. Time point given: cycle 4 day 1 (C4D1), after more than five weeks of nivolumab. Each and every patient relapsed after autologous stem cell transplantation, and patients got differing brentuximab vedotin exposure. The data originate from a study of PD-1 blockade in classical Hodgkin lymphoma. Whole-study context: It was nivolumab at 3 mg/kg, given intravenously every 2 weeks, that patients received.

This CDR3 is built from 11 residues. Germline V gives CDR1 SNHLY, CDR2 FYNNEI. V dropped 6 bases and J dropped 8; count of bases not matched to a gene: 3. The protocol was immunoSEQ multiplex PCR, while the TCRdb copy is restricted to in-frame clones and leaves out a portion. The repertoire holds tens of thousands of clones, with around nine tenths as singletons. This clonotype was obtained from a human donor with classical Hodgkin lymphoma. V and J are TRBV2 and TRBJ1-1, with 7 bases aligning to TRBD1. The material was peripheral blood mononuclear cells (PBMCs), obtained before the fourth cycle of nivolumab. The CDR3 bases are TGTGCCAGCAGGGAGGGACAGGAAGCTTTCTTT. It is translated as CASREGQEAFF.